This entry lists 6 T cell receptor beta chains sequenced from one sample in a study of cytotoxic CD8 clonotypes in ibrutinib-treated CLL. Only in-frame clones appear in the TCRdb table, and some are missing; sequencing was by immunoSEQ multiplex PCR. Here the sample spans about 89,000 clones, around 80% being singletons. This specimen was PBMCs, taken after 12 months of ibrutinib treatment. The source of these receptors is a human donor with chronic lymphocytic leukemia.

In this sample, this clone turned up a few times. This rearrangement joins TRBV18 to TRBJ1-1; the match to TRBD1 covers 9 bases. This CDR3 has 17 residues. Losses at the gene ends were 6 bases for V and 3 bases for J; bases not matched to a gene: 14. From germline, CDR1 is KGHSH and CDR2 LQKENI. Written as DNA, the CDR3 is TGTGCCAGCTCCGACCGGGACAGGGTGACACAGGACACTGAAGCTTTCTTT. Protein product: CASSDRDRVTQDTEAFF.

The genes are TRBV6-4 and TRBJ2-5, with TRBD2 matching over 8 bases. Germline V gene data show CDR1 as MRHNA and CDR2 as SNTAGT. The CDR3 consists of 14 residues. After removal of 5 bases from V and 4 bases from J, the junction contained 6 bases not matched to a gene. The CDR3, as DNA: TGTGCCAGCAGTCCCCGGGGGGGCCCAGAGACCCAGTACTTC. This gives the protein CASSPRGGPETQYF.

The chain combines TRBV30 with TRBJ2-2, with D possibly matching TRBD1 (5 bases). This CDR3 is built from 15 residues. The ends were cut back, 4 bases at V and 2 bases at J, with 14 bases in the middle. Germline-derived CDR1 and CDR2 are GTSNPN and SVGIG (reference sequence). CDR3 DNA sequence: TGTGCCTGGACCAGACAGATCTCAAACACCGGGGAGCTGTTTTTT. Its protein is CAWTRQISNTGELFF.

The CDR3 bases are TGCGCCAGCAGCTTATCCTCAGGGGGCCGTGGCTACACCTTC. Its translation: CASSLSSGGRGYTF. The chain is built from TRBV5-1 and TRBJ1-2; 8 positions agree with TRBD1. Germline CDR1 and CDR2: SGHRS and YFSETQ. The CDR3 runs 14 residues. V dropped 2 bases and J dropped 7; count of bases not matched to a gene: 7.

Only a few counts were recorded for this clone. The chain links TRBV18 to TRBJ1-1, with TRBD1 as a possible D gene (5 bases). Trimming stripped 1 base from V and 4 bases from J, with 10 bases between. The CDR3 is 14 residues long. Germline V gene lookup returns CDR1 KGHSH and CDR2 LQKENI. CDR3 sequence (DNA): TGTGCCAGCTCACCACGTCTGGGGACCACTGAAGCTTTCTTT. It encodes CASSPRLGTTEAFF.

For the CDR3, the DNA is TGTGCCAGCAGCTTACGGGACAGGGGCTACGAGCAGTACTTC. Amino acid sequence: CASSLRDRGYEQYF. The chain employs TRBV7-8 and TRBJ2-7; 10 bases line up with TRBD1. V trimming: 2 bases; J trimming: 3 bases; junction bases outside the gene matches: 1. Germline V gives CDR1 SGHVS, CDR2 FQNEAQ. The CDR3 is 14 residues long.